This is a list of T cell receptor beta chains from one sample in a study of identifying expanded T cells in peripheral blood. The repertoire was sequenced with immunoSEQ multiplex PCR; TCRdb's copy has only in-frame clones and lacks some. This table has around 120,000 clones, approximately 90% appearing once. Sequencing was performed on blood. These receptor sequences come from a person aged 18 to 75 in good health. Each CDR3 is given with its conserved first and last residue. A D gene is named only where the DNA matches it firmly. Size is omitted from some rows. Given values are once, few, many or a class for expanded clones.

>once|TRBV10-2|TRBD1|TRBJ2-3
CASSLGTVTDTQYF
TGCGCCAGCAGTTTGGGGACAGTCACAGATACGCAGTATTTT
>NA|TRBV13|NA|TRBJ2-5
CASSLAQGETQYF
TGTGCCAGCAGCTTAGCACAGGGTGAGACCCAGTACTTC
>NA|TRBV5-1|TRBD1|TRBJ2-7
CASSPGQSPYEQYF
TGCGCCAGCAGCCCGGGACAGAGCCCCTACGAGCAGTACTTC
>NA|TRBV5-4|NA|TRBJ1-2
CASSSASALNYGYTF
TGTGCCAGCAGCTCAGCATCGGCCCTGAACTATGGCTACACCTTC
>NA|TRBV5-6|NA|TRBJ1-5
CASSRTTAYSNQPQHF
TGTGCCAGCAGCCGGACGACAGCGTATAGCAATCAGCCCCAGCATTTT
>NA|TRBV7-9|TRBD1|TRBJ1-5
CASSAQGAPNQPQHF
TGTGCCAGCAGCGCCCAGGGGGCCCCCAATCAGCCCCAGCATTTT
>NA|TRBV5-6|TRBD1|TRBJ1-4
CASSAGTVEKLFF
TGTGCCAGCAGCGCCGGGACAGTTGAAAAACTGTTTTTT
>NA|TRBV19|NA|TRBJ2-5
CASSPYRKREETQYF
TGTGCCAGTAGTCCCTACCGAAAAAGGGAGGAGACCCAGTACTTC
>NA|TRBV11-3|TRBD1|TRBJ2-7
CASSLTGGMYDEQYF
TGTGCCAGCAGCTTGACAGGGGGCATGTACGACGAGCAGTACTTC
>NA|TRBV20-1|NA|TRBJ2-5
CSARLWETQYF
TGCAGTGCTAGGTTGTGGGAGACCCAGTACTTC
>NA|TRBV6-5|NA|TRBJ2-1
CASSPRGTGGNEQFF
TGTGCCAGCAGTCCGCGAGGCACTGGGGGCAATGAGCAGTTCTTC
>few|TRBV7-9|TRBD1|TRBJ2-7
CASSLGTALSYEQYF
TGTGCCAGCAGCTTGGGGACAGCACTCTCCTACGAGCAGTACTTC
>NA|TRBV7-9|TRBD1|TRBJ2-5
CASSPDRDQETQYF
TGTGCCAGCAGCCCAGACAGGGACCAAGAGACCCAGTACTTC
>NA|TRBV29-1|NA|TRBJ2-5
CSATQRTGETQYF
TGCAGCGCTACGCAAAGGACCGGAGAGACCCAGTACTTC
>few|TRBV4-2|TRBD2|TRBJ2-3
CASSQEAGGPDTQYF
TGTGCCAGCAGCCAAGAAGCGGGGGGGCCAGATACGCAGTATTTT
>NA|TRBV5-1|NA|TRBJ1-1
CASSSERGGGNTEAFF
TGCGCCAGCAGCTCGGAGAGGGGCGGCGGGAACACTGAAGCTTTCTTT
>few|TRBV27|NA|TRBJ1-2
CASKMQGNLYGYTF
TGTGCCAGCAAAATGCAGGGGAACCTCTATGGCTACACCTTC
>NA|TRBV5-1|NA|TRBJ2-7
CASSVQGVEQYF
TGCGCCAGCAGTGTGCAGGGTGTCGAGCAGTACTTC
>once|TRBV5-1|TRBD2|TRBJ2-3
CASSLGLAGMSSTDTQYF
TGCGCCAGCAGCTTGGGACTAGCGGGGATGTCTAGCACAGATACGCAGTATTTT
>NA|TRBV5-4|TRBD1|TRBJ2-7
CASSWDRGSSYEQYF
TGTGCCAGCAGCTGGGACAGGGGAAGCTCCTACGAGCAGTACTTC
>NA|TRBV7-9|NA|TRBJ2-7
CASSLGDIFDEQYF
TGTGCCAGCAGCTTAGGGGACATCTTTGACGAGCAGTACTTC
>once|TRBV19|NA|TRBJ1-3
CASSPKQGLSGNTIYF
TGTGCCAGTAGTCCCAAGCAGGGCCTCTCTGGAAACACCATATATTTT
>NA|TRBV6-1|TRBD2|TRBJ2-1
CASSGPTSGARDEQFF
TGTGCCAGCAGTGGCCCGACTAGCGGGGCACGGGATGAGCAGTTCTTC
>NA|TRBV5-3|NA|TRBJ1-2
CPRGEIGYGYTF
TGTCCGCGTGGGGAGATAGGGTATGGCTACACCTTC
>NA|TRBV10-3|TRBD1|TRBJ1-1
CAISKRQGDMDTEAFF
TGTGCCATCAGTAAGCGACAGGGGGATATGGACACTGAAGCTTTCTTT
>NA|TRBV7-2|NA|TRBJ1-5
CASSLARDPYQPQHF
TGTGCCAGCAGCTTAGCCAGGGACCCCTATCAGCCCCAGCATTTT
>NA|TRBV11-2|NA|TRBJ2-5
CASSLGSGGETQYF
TGTGCCAGCAGCTTAGGGTCAGGAGGAGAGACCCAGTACTTC
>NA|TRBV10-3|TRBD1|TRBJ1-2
CATKDRYLYGYTF
TGTGCCACCAAGGACAGGTACCTCTATGGCTACACCTTC
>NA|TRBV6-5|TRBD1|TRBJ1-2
CASIAGQGFGYTF
TGTGCCAGCATAGCGGGACAGGGTTTCGGCTACACCTTC
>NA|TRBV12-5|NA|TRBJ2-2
CASGFSTGELFF
TGTGCTAGTGGTTTTTCAACCGGGGAGCTGTTTTTT
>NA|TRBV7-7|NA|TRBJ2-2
CASSLNSNTGELFF
TGTGCCAGCAGCTTAAACAGCAACACCGGGGAGCTGTTTTTT
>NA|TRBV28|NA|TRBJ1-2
CASLGPYREGGYTF
TGTGCCAGCTTGGGCCCCTACAGGGAAGGGGGCTACACCTTC
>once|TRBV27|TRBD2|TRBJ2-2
CASSLGLAGGPIGELFF
TGTGCCAGCAGCCTAGGGTTGGCGGGGGGGCCAATCGGGGAGCTGTTTTTT
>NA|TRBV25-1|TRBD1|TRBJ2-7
CASRPFGQAFEQYF
TGTGCCAGCAGACCCTTTGGACAGGCATTCGAGCAGTACTTC
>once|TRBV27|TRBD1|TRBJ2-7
CASSSFYRTGGYYEQYF
TGTGCCAGCAGTTCCTTCTATAGGACAGGGGGATACTACGAGCAGTACTTC
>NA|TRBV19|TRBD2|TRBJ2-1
CASSKAGGSYNEQFF
TGTGCCAGTAGTAAAGCCGGGGGGTCCTACAATGAGCAGTTCTTC
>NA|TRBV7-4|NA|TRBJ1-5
CASSLPFGSFHQPQHF
TGTGCCAGCAGCTTACCGTTCGGGTCCTTTCATCAGCCCCAGCATTTT
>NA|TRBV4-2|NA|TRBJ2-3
CASSQDSGDDTQYF
TGTGCCAGCAGCCAAGATTCGGGGGATGATACGCAGTATTTT
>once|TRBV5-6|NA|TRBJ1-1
CASSGGHYTEAFF
TGTGCCAGCAGCGGGGGCCATTATACTGAAGCTTTCTTT
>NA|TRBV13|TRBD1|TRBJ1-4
CASSPGGTLDEKLFF
TGTGCCAGCAGCCCAGGGGGGACCCTGGATGAAAAACTGTTTTTT
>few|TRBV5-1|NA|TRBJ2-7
CASSLGQGRSYEQYF
TGCGCCAGCAGCTTGGGGCAGGGGAGGTCCTACGAGCAGTACTTC
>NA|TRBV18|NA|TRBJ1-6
CASSPRSAFGSPLHF
TGTGCCAGCTCACCACGGTCGGCGTTCGGTTCACCCCTCCACTTT
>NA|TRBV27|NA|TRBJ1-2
CASSSVLRSFNYGYTF
TGTGCCAGCAGTTCAGTATTACGAAGCTTTAACTATGGCTACACCTTC
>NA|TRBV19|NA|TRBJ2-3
CASSIGYTDTQYF
TGTGCCAGTAGTATAGGGTACACAGATACGCAGTATTTT
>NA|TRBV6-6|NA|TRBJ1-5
CASGTFRFQPQHF
TGTGCCAGTGGGACTTTTAGGTTTCAGCCCCAGCATTTT
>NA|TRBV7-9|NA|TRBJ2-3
CASSLGGSAYDTQYF
TGTGCCAGCAGCTTAGGGGGATCGGCGTATGATACGCAGTATTTT
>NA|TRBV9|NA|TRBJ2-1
CASSPQGSSYNEQFF
TGTGCCAGCAGCCCCCAGGGGAGCTCCTACAATGAGCAGTTCTTC
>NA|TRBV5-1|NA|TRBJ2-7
CASSPNLEYEQYF
TGCGCCAGCAGCCCGAATTTAGAGTACGAGCAGTACTTC
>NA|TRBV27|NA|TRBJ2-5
CASSSRGRETQYF
TGTGCCAGCAGTTCTCGAGGGCGGGAGACCCAGTACTTC
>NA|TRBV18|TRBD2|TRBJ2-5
CASSSNSQTSGAKTQYF
TGTGCCAGCTCATCAAACTCGCAGACTAGCGGGGCAAAGACCCAGTACTTC
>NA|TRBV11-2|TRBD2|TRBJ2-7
CASSPGLAGLYEQYF
TGTGCCAGCAGCCCGGGATTAGCGGGGTTGTACGAGCAGTACTTC
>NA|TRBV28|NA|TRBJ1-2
CASSLGSYGYTF
TGTGCCAGCAGTTTGGGAAGCTATGGCTACACCTTC
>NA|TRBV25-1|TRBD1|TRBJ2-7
CASSGTGGQKGEQYF
TGTGCCAGCAGTGGGACAGGGGGACAAAAGGGCGAGCAGTACTTC
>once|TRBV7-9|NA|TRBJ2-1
CASSSDRISYNEQFF
TGTGCCAGCAGCTCCGATCGGATCTCCTACAATGAGCAGTTCTTC
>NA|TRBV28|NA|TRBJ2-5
CASSLRPGRGTETQYF
TGTGCCAGCAGTTTGCGCCCGGGACGAGGGACAGAGACCCAGTACTTC
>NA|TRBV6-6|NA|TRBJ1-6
CASSYPIPRSPLHF
TGTGCCAGCAGTTACCCCATCCCCCGGTCACCCCTCCACTTT
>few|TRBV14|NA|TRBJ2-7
CASSQGQYEQYF
TGTGCCAGCAGCCAAGGACAGTACGAGCAGTACTTC
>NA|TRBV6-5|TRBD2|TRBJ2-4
CASSPGLAGNDIQYF
TGTGCCAGCAGTCCAGGACTAGCGGGGAATGACATTCAGTACTTC
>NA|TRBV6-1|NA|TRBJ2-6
CATEAGRSGANVLTF
TGTGCCACCGAAGCAGGGCGCTCTGGGGCCAACGTCCTGACTTTC
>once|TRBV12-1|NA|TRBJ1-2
CASSPTRDRDGYTF
TGTGCCAGCAGCCCCACCCGGGACAGGGATGGCTACACCTTC